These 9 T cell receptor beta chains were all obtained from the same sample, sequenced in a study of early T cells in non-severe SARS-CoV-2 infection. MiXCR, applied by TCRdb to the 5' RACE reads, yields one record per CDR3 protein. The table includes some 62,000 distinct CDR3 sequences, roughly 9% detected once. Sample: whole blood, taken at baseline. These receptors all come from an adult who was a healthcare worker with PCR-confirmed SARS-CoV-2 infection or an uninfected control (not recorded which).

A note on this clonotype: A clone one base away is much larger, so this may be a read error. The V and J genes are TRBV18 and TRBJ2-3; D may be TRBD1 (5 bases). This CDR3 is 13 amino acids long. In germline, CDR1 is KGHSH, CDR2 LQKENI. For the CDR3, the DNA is TGTGCCAGCTCACCGGCTGCCACAGGTACGCAGTATTTT. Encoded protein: CASSPAATGTQYF. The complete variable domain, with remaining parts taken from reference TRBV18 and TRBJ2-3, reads NAGVMQNPRHLVRRRGQEARLRCSPMKGHSHVYWYRQLPEEGLKFMVYLQKENIIDESGMPKERFSAEFPKEGPSILRIQQVVRGDSAAYFCASSPAATGTQYFGPGTRLTVL.

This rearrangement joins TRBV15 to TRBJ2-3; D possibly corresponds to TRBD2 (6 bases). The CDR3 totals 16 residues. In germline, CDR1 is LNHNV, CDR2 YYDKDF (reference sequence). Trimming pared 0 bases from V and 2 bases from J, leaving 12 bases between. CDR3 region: CATSRDRGGVTDTQYF. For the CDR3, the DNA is TGTGCCACCAGCAGAGATCGTGGCGGGGTCACAGATACGCAGTATTTT.

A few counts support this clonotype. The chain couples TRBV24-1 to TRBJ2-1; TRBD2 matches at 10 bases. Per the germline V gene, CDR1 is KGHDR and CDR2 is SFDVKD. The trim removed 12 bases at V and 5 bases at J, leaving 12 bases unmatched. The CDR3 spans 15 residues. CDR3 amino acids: CAAASSGSIDNEQFF. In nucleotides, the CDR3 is TGTGCCGCCGCCTCTAGCGGGAGTATCGACAATGAGCAGTTCTTC.

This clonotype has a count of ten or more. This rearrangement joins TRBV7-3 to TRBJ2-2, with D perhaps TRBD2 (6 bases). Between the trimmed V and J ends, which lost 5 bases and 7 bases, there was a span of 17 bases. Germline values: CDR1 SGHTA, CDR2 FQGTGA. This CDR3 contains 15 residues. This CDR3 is CASSPEWEDHGELFF. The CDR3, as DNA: TGTGCCAGCAGCCCCGAGTGGGAGGACCACGGGGAGCTGTTTTTT.

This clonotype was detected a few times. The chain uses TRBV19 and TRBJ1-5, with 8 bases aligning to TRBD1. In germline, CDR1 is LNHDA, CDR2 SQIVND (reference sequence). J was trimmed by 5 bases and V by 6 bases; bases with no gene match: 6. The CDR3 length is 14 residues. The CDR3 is CASSRQGTYQPQHF. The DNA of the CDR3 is TGTGCCAGTAGCCGACAGGGGACCTATCAGCCCCAGCATTTT.

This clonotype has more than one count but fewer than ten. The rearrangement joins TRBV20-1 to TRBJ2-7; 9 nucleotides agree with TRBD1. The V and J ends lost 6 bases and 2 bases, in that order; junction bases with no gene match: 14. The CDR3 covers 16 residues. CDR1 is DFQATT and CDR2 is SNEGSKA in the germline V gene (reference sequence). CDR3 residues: CSATQGAKSRAYEQYF. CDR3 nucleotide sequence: TGCAGTGCCACACAGGGGGCGAAGTCCAGGGCCTACGAGCAGTACTTC.

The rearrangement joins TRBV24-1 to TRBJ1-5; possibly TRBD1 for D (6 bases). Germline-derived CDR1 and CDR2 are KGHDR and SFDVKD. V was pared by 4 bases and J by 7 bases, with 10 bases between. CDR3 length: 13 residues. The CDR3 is CATSEGAEQPQHF. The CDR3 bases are TGTGCCACCAGTGAGGGGGCGGAACAGCCCCAGCATTTT.

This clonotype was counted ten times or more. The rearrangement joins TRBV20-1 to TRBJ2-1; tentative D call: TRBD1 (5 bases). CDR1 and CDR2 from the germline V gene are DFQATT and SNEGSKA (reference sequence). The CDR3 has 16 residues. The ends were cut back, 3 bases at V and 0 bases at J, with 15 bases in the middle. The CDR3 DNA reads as TGCAGTGCTAGGACAGACTCTTGGAGCTCCTACAATGAGCAGTTCTTC. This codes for CSARTDSWSSYNEQFF.

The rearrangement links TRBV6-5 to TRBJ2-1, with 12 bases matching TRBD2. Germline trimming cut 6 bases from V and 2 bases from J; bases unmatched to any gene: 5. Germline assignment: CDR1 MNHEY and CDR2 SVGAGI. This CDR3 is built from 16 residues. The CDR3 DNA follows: TGTGCCAGCAGGGAGACTAGCGGGGGAACCTACAATGAGCAGTTCTTC. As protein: CASRETSGGTYNEQFF.